Below, 15 T cell receptor beta chains from the same sample are listed, as sequenced in a study of graft-versus-host responses after intestinal transplantation. The method was immunoSEQ multiplex PCR; TCRdb's version includes in-frame clones alone and lacks a portion of them. The sample includes just over 40,000 clones, about 90% of them seen just once. The sequenced sample was PBMCs, obtained around 43 weeks after intestinal transplant. These receptors originate from a human patient who received an intestinal transplant, so some T cells may come from the graft donor.

J is TRBJ2-5 and V is TRBV7-2; D is unclear. The closer fit of TRBJ2-7 to the DNA end suggests the J call may be wrong. CDR1 is SGHTA, CDR2 FQGNSA, per germline. CDR3 size: 13 residues. The CDR3 spells CASSSGSHYEQYF. The CDR3 DNA reads as TGTGCCAGCAGCTCGGGCAGCCACTACGAGCAGTACTTC.

The V call is TRBV28, the J call TRBJ2-1; D call uncertain. Germline lookup yields CDR1 MDHEN and CDR2 SYDVKM. CDR3 length equals 11 residues. Trimming removed 11 bases from V and 13 bases from J, with 18 bases in between. The CDR3 here is CAQQRSANQFF. In DNA form, the CDR3 reads TGTGCCCAACAGCGTTCCGCTAACCAGTTCTTC.

This chain joins TRBV11-2 and TRBJ2-1, with D unclear. Per germline, CDR1 SGHAT and CDR2 FQNNGV. The CDR3 spans 20 residues. With 0 bases removed from V and 3 bases from J, the gap between germline ends came to 24 bases. The CDR3 loop is CASSLDNGYQLTGIYNEQFF. The DNA for the CDR3 is TGTGCCAGCAGCTTAGATAATGGCTACCAACTTACGGGCATCTACAATGAGCAGTTCTTC.

The chain links TRBV6-5 to TRBJ2-3, with TRBD2 matching 12 bases. The V gene's germline CDR1 is MNHEY and CDR2 SVGAGI. The V gene end was trimmed by 6 bases and the J gene end by 5 bases; junction bases not matched to a gene: 6. This CDR3 has 15 residues. CDR3 sequence: CASSRTSGVGDTQYF. DNA of the CDR3: TGTGCCAGCAGCCGGACTAGCGGGGTTGGAGATACGCAGTATTTT.

The V and J genes are TRBV6-5 and TRBJ1-1; TRBD1 matches 8 bases. The CDR3 runs 14 residues. Germline values: CDR1 MNHEY, CDR2 SVGAGI. V lost 5 bases, J lost 1 base, and 3 bases stayed unmatched. CDR3 nucleotides: TGTGCCAGCAGTACACAGGGGGGGAACACTGAAGCTTTCTTT. Translating it yields CASSTQGGNTEAFF.

The chain joins TRBV6-5 to TRBJ1-2; D is ambiguous. Per germline, CDR1 MNHEY and CDR2 SVGAGI. Trimming left V 5 bases short and J 4 bases short, with 8 bases between. The CDR3 spans 12 residues. The CDR3 sequence: CASSEISYGYTF. In DNA, the CDR3 is TGTGCCAGCAGTGAAATTAGCTATGGCTACACCTTC.

This chain links TRBV9 with TRBJ2-7; 7 nucleotides align to TRBD1. The trim removed 2 bases at V and 2 bases at J, leaving 7 bases unmatched. The CDR3 totals 15 residues. Per the germline V gene, CDR1 is SGDLS and CDR2 is YYNGEE. The CDR3 sequence: CASSVNSGTAYEQYF. In DNA, the CDR3 is TGTGCCAGCAGCGTTAACTCCGGGACAGCCTACGAGCAGTACTTC.

The chain joins TRBV7-7 to TRBJ1-5; possibly TRBD1 for D (6 bases). Trimming shortened V by 5 bases and J by 5 bases, and 16 bases separated the two germline ends. The CDR3 spans 15 residues. CDR1 is SSHAT, CDR2 FNYEAQ, per germline (reference sequence). This CDR3 is CASSPPTGKDQPQHF. The CDR3 nucleotides are TGTGCCAGCAGCCCTCCTACAGGGAAAGATCAGCCCCAGCATTTT.

The gene calls are TRBV7-9 and TRBJ1-6; the D gene is possibly TRBD1 (5 bases). The germline CDR1 and CDR2 sequences are SEHNR and FQNEAQ (reference sequence). CDR3 length equals 13 residues. Deletions cut 1 base from V and 10 bases from J, with 8 bases between. CDR3 loop: CASSLEGYSPLHF. CDR3 DNA: TGTGCCAGCAGCTTAGAGGGGTACTCACCCCTCCACTTT.

This clone was seen once. The chain carries TRBV28 and TRBJ2-7; D unclear. This CDR3 spans 12 amino acids. V was trimmed by 5 bases and J by 6 bases, leaving 11 bases between them. In germline, CDR1 is MDHEN, CDR2 SYDVKM. In nucleotides, the CDR3 is TGTGCCAGCAGTCCCCCCCCGGGCGAGCAGTACTTC. Its translation is CASSPPPGEQYF.

This clone has only one observation. This rearrangement joins TRBV6-5 to TRBJ2-7, with D possibly being TRBD1 (5 bases). The CDR3 length is 14 residues. Per the germline V gene, CDR1 is MNHEY and CDR2 is SVGAGI. Trimming stripped 0 bases from V and 5 bases from J, with 11 bases between. The CDR3 region has the DNA TGTGCCAGCAGTTACTCCAGGGATCCCCACGAGCAGTACTTC. Translated: CASSYSRDPHEQYF.

This chain uses TRBV7-9 with TRBJ2-1, with TRBD1 matching 8 bases. This CDR3 is built from 14 residues. The germline V gene has CDR1 SEHNR and CDR2 FQNEAQ (reference sequence). V lost 5 bases and J lost 6; bases outside the gene matches: 6. In DNA form, the CDR3 reads TGTGCCAGCAGCCAAGGAGGACAGGGCAATGAGCAGTTCTTC. This translates into CASSQGGQGNEQFF.

The rearrangement links TRBV4-1 to TRBJ2-7; D is unclear. The germline gives CDR1 MGHRA, CDR2 YSYEKL. This CDR3 has 13 amino acids. V lost 0 bases, J lost 6 bases, and 9 bases lay in between. The DNA for the CDR3 is TGCGCCAGCAGCCAAGAGAAGGTCTCCGAGCAGTACTTC. The encoded protein is CASSQEKVSEQYF.

This sequence joins TRBV2 and TRBJ2-7; perhaps TRBD2 as D (5 bases). This CDR3 has 14 amino acids. Germline-derived CDR1 and CDR2 are SNHLY and FYNNEI. Trimming pared 0 bases from V and 3 bases from J, leaving 9 bases between. CDR3 in amino acids: CASSEAPGFYEQYF. The CDR3, as DNA: TGTGCCAGCAGTGAAGCGCCGGGGTTCTACGAGCAGTACTTC.

The CDR3 reads CASSLGRIRGRRTNEKLFF. CDR3 DNA sequence: TGTGCCAGCAGCTTAGGAAGAATCAGGGGGCGGAGGACTAATGAAAAACTGTTTTTT. The chain links TRBV7-9 to TRBJ1-4, with 8 bases identical to TRBD1. The V segment lost 1 base and the J segment 2 bases; nucleotides outside the gene matches: 12. In germline, CDR1 is SEHNR, CDR2 FQNEAQ (reference sequence). This CDR3 has 19 amino acids.